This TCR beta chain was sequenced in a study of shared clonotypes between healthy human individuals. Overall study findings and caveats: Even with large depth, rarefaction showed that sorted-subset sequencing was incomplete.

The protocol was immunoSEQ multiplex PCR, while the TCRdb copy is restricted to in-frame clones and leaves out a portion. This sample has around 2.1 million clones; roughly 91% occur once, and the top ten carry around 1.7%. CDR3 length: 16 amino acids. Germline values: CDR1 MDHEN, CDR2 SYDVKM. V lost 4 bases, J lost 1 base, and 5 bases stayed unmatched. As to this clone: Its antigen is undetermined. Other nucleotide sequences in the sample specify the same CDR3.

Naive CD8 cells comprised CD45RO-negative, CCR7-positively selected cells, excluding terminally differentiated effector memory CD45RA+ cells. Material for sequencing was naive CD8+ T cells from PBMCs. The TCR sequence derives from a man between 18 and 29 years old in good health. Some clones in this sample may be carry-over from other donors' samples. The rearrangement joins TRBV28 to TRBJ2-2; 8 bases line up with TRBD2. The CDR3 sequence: CASSSRTSGNTGELFF. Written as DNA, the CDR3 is TGTGCCAGCAGTTCTCGTACTAGCGGGAACACCGGGGAGCTGTTTTTT.